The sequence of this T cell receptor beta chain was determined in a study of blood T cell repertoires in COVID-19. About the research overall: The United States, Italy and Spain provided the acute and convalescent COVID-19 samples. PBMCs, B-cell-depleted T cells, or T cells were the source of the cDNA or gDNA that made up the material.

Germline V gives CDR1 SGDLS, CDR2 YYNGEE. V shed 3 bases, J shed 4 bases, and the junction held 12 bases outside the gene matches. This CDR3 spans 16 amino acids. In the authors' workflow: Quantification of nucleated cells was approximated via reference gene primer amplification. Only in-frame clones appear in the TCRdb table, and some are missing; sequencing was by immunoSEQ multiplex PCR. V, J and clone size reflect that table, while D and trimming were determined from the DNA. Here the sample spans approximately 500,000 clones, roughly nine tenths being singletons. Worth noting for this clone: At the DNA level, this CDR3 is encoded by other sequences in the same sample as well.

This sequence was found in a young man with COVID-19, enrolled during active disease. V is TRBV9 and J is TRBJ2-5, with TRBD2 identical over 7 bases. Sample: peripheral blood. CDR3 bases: TGTGCCAGCAGCGCCTTTGGGAGTAGGGAGGGAGAGACCCAGTACTTC. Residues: CASSAFGSREGETQYF.